These 20 T cell receptor beta chains were sequenced from one sample in a study of blood T cell repertoires in COVID-19. TCRdb keeps only in-frame clones here, not all; method: immunoSEQ multiplex PCR. Here the sample spans fewer than 400,000 clones, about 87% being singletons. Sequencing was performed on PBMCs or T cells enriched from blood (not recorded which). Receptor source: a man younger than 45 who had recovered from COVID-19.

This clone was recorded only once. Here the CDR3 reads CATSDVHSGNQETQYF. CDR3 nucleotide sequence: TGTGCCACCAGTGATGTTCACTCAGGGAACCAAGAGACCCAGTACTTC. The gene calls are TRBV24-1 and TRBJ2-5; weak D call: TRBD1 (5 bases). CDR1 and CDR2 (germline): KGHDR, SFDVKD. CDR3 size: 16 residues. With 3 bases removed from V and 0 bases from J, the gap between germline ends came to 13 bases.

V gene TRBV5-4 combines with J gene TRBJ1-1; D perhaps matches TRBD1 (5 bases). The CDR3 extends over 12 amino acids. V dropped 3 bases and J dropped 6 bases, with 9 bases sitting between them. Germline V gives CDR1 SGHNT, CDR2 YYREEE (reference sequence). CDR3 amino acids: CASSWWGAEAFF. The CDR3 DNA sequence: TGTGCCAGCAGCTGGTGGGGGGCTGAAGCTTTCTTT.

The V and J genes are TRBV7-2 and TRBJ1-2, with 9 bases fitting TRBD1. The CDR3 length is 17 residues. V dropped 5 bases and J dropped 2; count of bases not matched to a gene: 12. Germline CDR1 SGHTA, CDR2 FQGNSA. The CDR3 coding sequence is TGTGCCAGCAGCCCAACAGGGGGCTCTGTCCGCAACTATGGCTACACCTTC. Amino acid sequence: CASSPTGGSVRNYGYTF. The full variable domain, rest sourced from reference TRBV7-2 and TRBJ1-2, is GAGVSQSPSNKVTEKGKDVELRCDPISGHTALYWYRQSLGQGLEFLIYFQGNSAPDKSGLPSDRFSAERTGGSVSTLTIQRTQQEDSAVYLCASSPTGGSVRNYGYTFGSGTRLTVV.

The CDR3 protein is CASSYVQGDEAFF. The CDR3 coding sequence is TGTGCCAGCAGTTACGTCCAGGGGGATGAAGCTTTCTTT. The J gene is TRBJ1-1, the V gene TRBV6-5, with 7 bases fitting TRBD1. Trimming took 2 bases from V and 7 from J; bases not matched to a gene: 4. This CDR3 contains 13 residues. Germline values: CDR1 MNHEY, CDR2 SVGAGI.

V is TRBV11-2 and J is TRBJ2-4; possibly TRBD1 for D (6 bases). V shed 2 bases and J shed 6 bases, with 20 bases lying between them. The CDR3 has 17 residues. Germline CDR1 reads SGHAT; CDR2 reads FQNNGV. The DNA of the CDR3 is TGTGCCAGCAGCTTAAACCCGGACAGAGGAGGCGGAAACATTCAGTACTTC. This codes for CASSLNPDRGGGNIQYF.

V is TRBV6-5 and J is TRBJ2-1, with a weak D call TRBD1 (5 bases). The V gene lost 6 bases and the J gene lost 3 bases, with 6 bases spanning the gap. The CDR3 extends over 12 amino acids. CDR1 and CDR2 (germline): MNHEY, SVGAGI. Here the CDR3 reads CASRTGYNEQFF. CDR3 bases: TGTGCCAGCAGAACAGGCTACAATGAGCAGTTCTTC.

Regarding this clone: Other DNA sequences in the same sample also yield this CDR3. This chain joins TRBV5-1 and TRBJ1-6; D not resolved. Per the germline V gene, CDR1 is SGHRS and CDR2 is YFSETQ. Trimming removed 1 base at V and 5 bases at J, with 7 bases between. This CDR3 spans 14 amino acids. The CDR3 DNA reads TGCGCCAGCAGCTTGACGGGAAATAATTCACCCCTCCACTTT. This gives the protein CASSLTGNNSPLHF. The full variable domain, its missing parts supplied by reference TRBV5-1 and TRBJ1-6, is KAGVTQTPRYLIKTRGQQVTLSCSPISGHRSVSWYQQTPGQGLQFLFEYFSETQRNKGNFPGRFSGRQFSNSRSEMNVSTLELGDSALYLCASSLTGNNSPLHFGNGTRLTVT.

This rearrangement joins TRBV20-1 to TRBJ2-1; D gene uncertain. The CDR3 has 13 residues. V lost 3 bases to trimming and J lost 9 bases, with 15 bases between them. Germline assignment: CDR1 DFQATT and CDR2 SNEGSKA (reference sequence). CDR3 in amino acids: CSASPSPGGEQFF. CDR3 nucleotide sequence: TGCAGTGCTAGTCCTAGTCCCGGTGGTGAGCAGTTCTTC.

J is TRBJ1-4 and V is TRBV11-2; 11 bases line up with TRBD1. CDR3 size: 16 residues. V was clipped by 3 bases and J by 4 bases; unmatched bases: 4. Germline assignment: CDR1 SGHAT and CDR2 FQNNGV. The CDR3 loop reads CASSLVGTGGNEKLFF. CDR3 DNA sequence: TGTGCCAGCAGCTTGGTAGGGACAGGGGGTAATGAAAAACTGTTTTTT.

A few counts support this clone. The V and J genes are TRBV6-6 and TRBJ2-7; 12 bases match TRBD2. CDR1 and CDR2 from the germline V gene are MNHNY and SVGAGI (reference sequence). After removal of 0 bases from V and 3 bases from J, the junction contained 3 bases not matched to a gene. This CDR3 has 16 amino acids. DNA for the CDR3: TGTGCCAGCAGTTACTCTGCTAGCGGGGGGGTCTACGAGCAGTACTTC. This codes for CASSYSASGGVYEQYF.

This clone was picked up a small number of times. The V call is TRBV20-1, the J call TRBJ1-1; D is possibly TRBD1 (6 bases). Germline V gene lookup returns CDR1 DFQATT and CDR2 SNEGSKA (reference sequence). This CDR3 region has 11 residues. This CDR3 reads CTVTQGTEAFF. DNA of the CDR3: TGCACCGTTACACAGGGCACTGAAGCTTTCTTT.

The V gene is TRBV11-2, the J gene TRBJ2-3; D is perhaps TRBD1 (5 bases). The V and J ends lost 0 bases and 7 bases respectively, with 5 bases between them. The CDR3 runs to 12 residues. Germline values: CDR1 SGHAT, CDR2 FQNNGV. The CDR3 here is CASSLEGHTQYF. The CDR3, as DNA: TGTGCCAGCAGCTTAGAGGGGCATACGCAGTATTTT.

The V call is TRBV18, the J call TRBJ1-1, with 9 bases that match TRBD1. The CDR3 is made up of 15 amino acids. V shed 4 bases and J 4 bases; nucleotides not matched to a gene: 7. Looked up from germline, CDR1 is KGHSH and CDR2 is LQKENI. The CDR3 loop reads CASSLPTGGVTEAFF. CDR3 nucleotides: TGTGCCAGCTCACTCCCGACAGGGGGTGTCACTGAAGCTTTCTTT.

This chain links TRBV4-2 with TRBJ2-1, with TRBD2 matching 12 bases. Germline V gene lookup returns CDR1 LGHNA and CDR2 YNFKEQ. The V gene end was trimmed by 4 bases and the J gene end by 3 bases; junction bases not matched to a gene: 1. The CDR3 spans 15 residues. Written as DNA, the CDR3 is TGTGCCAGCAGCCCGACTAGCGGGGGCTACAATGAGCAGTTCTTC. Its translation: CASSPTSGGYNEQFF.

CDR3 nucleotide sequence: TGCGCCAGCAGCTGGGGGACAGGGGCAGGGCAAGAGACCCAGTACTTC. Protein product: CASSWGTGAGQETQYF. This chain uses TRBV5-1 with TRBJ2-5, with 10 bases matching TRBD1. Germline CDR1 and CDR2: SGHRS and YFSETQ. The CDR3 totals 16 residues. J lost 2 bases, V lost 3 bases, and 7 bases had no gene match.

The J gene is TRBJ2-1, the V gene TRBV7-9; 8 bases are shared with TRBD1. The length of the CDR3 is 14 residues. V trimming: 5 bases; J trimming: 8 bases; junction bases outside the gene matches: 8. Germline CDR1 is SEHNR and CDR2 is FQNEAQ (reference sequence). The CDR3 protein is CASSPRTGSDEQFF. The CDR3 region has the DNA TGTGCCAGCAGCCCGAGGACAGGGAGCGATGAGCAGTTCTTC.

The chain combines TRBV5-1 with TRBJ2-7; no firm D call. Germline V gives CDR1 SGHRS, CDR2 YFSETQ. CDR3 length: 12 amino acids. V lost 7 bases to trimming and J lost 0 bases, with 8 bases between them. The CDR3 here is CASGDSSYEQYF. CDR3 DNA: TGCGCCAGCGGAGACTCCTCCTACGAGCAGTACTTC.

This chain connects TRBV9 to TRBJ2-7; D gene unclear. The CDR3 loop spans 15 amino acids. Trimming took off 1 base at V and 3 bases at J, with 14 bases between the two ends. Germline-derived CDR1 and CDR2 are SGDLS and YYNGEE. The CDR3 DNA reads as TGTGCCAGCAGCGTATCGTACAGCCTGTTCTACGAGCAGTACTTC. As protein: CASSVSYSLFYEQYF.

This clone was seen more than once but under ten times. The chain is built from TRBV7-9 and TRBJ1-4; D is undetermined. Trimming removed 0 bases at V and 3 bases at J, with 11 bases between. This CDR3 contains 16 residues. Germline assignment: CDR1 SEHNR and CDR2 FQNEAQ (reference sequence). Here the CDR3 reads CASSLAGLVSNEKLFF. DNA for the CDR3: TGTGCCAGCAGCTTAGCCGGTCTTGTTTCTAATGAAAAACTGTTTTTT.

The rearrangement joins TRBV9 to TRBJ2-7, with 11 positions matching TRBD2. CDR1 SGDLS and CDR2 YYNGEE come from the germline V gene. Losses at the gene ends were 2 bases for V and 3 bases for J; bases not matched to a gene: 4. CDR3 length: 15 residues. CDR3 in DNA: TGTGCCAGCAGCGTCACTAGCGGGAGTCACTACGAGCAGTACTTC. Translated: CASSVTSGSHYEQYF.